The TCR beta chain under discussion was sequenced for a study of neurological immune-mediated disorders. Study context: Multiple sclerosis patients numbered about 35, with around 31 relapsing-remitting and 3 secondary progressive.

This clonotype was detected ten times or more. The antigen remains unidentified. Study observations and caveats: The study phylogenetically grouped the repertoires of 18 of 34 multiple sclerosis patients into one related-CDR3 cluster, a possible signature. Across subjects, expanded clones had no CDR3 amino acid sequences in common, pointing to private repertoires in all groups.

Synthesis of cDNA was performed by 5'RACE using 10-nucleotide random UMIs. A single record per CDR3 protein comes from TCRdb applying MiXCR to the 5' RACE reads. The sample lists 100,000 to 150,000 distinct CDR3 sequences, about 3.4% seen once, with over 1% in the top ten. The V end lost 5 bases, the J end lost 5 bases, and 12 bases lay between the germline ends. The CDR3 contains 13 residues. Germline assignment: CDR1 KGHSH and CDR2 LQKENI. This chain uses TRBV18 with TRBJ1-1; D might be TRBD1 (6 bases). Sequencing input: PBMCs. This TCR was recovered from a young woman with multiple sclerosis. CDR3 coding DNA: TGTGCCAGCTCATCGCGACAGGATACTGAAGCTTTCTTT. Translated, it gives CASSSRQDTEAFF.